Sequencing of this TCR beta chain was carried out in a study of blood T cell repertoires in COVID-19. The CDR3 has 16 amino acids. Germline lookup yields CDR1 MNHEY and CDR2 SVGEGT. Trimming pared 6 bases from V and 1 base from J, leaving 18 bases between. The method was immunoSEQ multiplex PCR; TCRdb's version includes in-frame clones alone and lacks a portion of them. The sample records approximately 90,000 clones, roughly 88% being singletons. The receptor was isolated from a man in his 60s with acute or convalescent COVID-19. V and J are TRBV6-2 or TRBV6-3 and TRBJ1-1; D is undetermined. The sequenced sample was peripheral blood. The CDR3 nucleotides are TGTGCCAGCAGCCCTTCTCGGAAGGCAGGGAACACTGAAGCTTTCTTT. Translated: CASSPSRKAGNTEAFF.